One sample yielded the 2 T cell receptor beta chains listed below, sequenced in a study of T cells expressing NK-cell markers. For each CDR3 protein, TCRdb gives one entry from its re-call of the 5' RACE reads, without DNA. The table gives about 440,000 distinct CDR3 sequences; the top ten clones make up under 7.5% of it. The sample consisted of blood T cells: a sorted CD56 or NKG2C T cell subset, CD4+ or CD8+ T cells, or bulk PBMC T cells (not recorded which). These receptors originate from a woman aged 18 to 75 in good health.

This chain links TRBV5-1 with TRBJ1-3. Germline V gives CDR1 SGHRS, CDR2 YFSETQ. CDR3 length: 16 amino acids. CDR3 sequence: CASSLDNSLGGNTIYF.

The rearrangement links TRBV12-3 or TRBV12-4 to TRBJ1-1. CDR3 length equals 14 residues. CDR3 protein: CASSFGQTNTEAFF.